The sequence of this T cell receptor (beta chain) was determined in a study of STAT3 mutations in large granular lymphocyte leukemia. Study as a whole: About 38% of treated T-LGLL patients showed hematologic response to immunosuppression. Study outcomes and limitations: Every T-cell large granular lymphocyte leukemia patient had at least one immunodominant TCR beta clonotype.

V lost 6 bases, J lost 4 bases, and 16 bases lay in between. Germline CDR1 MNHEY, CDR2 SMNVEV (reference sequence). The CDR3 covers 15 residues. Clones were read by immunoSEQ multiplex PCR, and TCRdb kept only the in-frame ones, dropping some. The sample has 30,000 to 40,000 clones, around 87% seen once. As concerns this clone: Its target is unknown.

Sequenced input: peripheral blood mononuclear cells. The J gene is TRBJ2-1, the V gene TRBV27, with TRBD2 as a possible D gene (6 bases). The sequence came from a man between 60 and 75 years old with T-cell large granular lymphocyte leukemia. Some clones in this sample may be carry-over from other donors' samples. CDR3 DNA: TGTGCCAGCAGCTTCCCGGGGGACGCTTACAATGAGCAGTTCTTC. It codes for CASSFPGDAYNEQFF.